These T cell receptor beta chains were read from a single sample in a study of response to subunit inactivated influenza vaccine. TCRdb passed the RT-PCR reads through MiXCR, listing each CDR3 protein once. This table holds roughly 570,000 distinct CDR3 sequences, about 15% found once. This specimen consisted of PBMCs from blood, obtained 11 to 12 days after vaccination. Receptor source: a man between 45 and 60 years old who received an inactivated influenza vaccine. Each CDR3 is given with its conserved first and last residue. A D gene is named only where the DNA matches it firmly. Rows give clone size only sometimes, using once, few, many, or a class for an expanded clone.

j_call: TRBJ2-7
d_call: NA
v_call: TRBV4-1
clone_size: many
cdr3_aa: CASSQAAGVMDEQYF
cdr3_nt: TGCGCCAGCAGCCAAGCTGCAGGGGTAATGGACGAGCAGTACTTC

j_call: TRBJ2-5
d_call: NA
v_call: TRBV15
clone_size: many
cdr3_aa: CATSLRGGSETQYF
cdr3_nt: TGTGCCACCAGCCTTCGGGGTGGGTCAGAGACCCAGTACTTC

j_call: TRBJ2-7
d_call: NA
v_call: TRBV9
clone_size: few
cdr3_aa: CASSVLRYLMDYEQYF
cdr3_nt: TGTGCCAGCAGCGTATTAAGGTACCTCATGGACTACGAGCAGTACTTC

j_call: TRBJ2-7
d_call: TRBD2
v_call: TRBV20-1
clone_size: few
cdr3_aa: CSASPSGRDEQYF
cdr3_nt: TGCAGTGCTAGCCCTAGCGGGAGAGACGAGCAGTACTTC

j_call: TRBJ2-3
d_call: NA
v_call: TRBV20-1
clone_size: NA
cdr3_aa: CSAPRGTLHPDTQYF
cdr3_nt: TGCAGTGCCCCGAGAGGGACTTTACATCCAGATACGCAGTATTTT

j_call: TRBJ2-5
d_call: TRBD1
v_call: TRBV28
clone_size: NA
cdr3_aa: CASSLLFDGDRASGTQYF
cdr3_nt: TGTGCCAGCAGTTTACTCTTTGACGGGGACAGGGCATCAGGGACCCAGTACTTC

j_call: TRBJ2-1
d_call: TRBD1
v_call: TRBV5-6
clone_size: few
cdr3_aa: CASSPPDRPKGNEQFF
cdr3_nt: TGTGCCAGCAGCCCGCCGGACAGGCCAAAGGGAAATGAGCAGTTCTTC

j_call: TRBJ1-1
d_call: NA
v_call: TRBV12-3/TRBV12-4
clone_size: NA
cdr3_aa: CASSLSGLEAFF
cdr3_nt: TGTGCCAGCAGTTTATCTGGGTTAGAAGCTTTCTTT

j_call: TRBJ2-1
d_call: TRBD1
v_call: TRBV10-3
clone_size: few
cdr3_aa: CAISEARGHEQFF
cdr3_nt: TGTGCCATCAGTGAGGCCAGGGGGCATGAGCAGTTCTTC

j_call: TRBJ2-1
d_call: TRBD1
v_call: TRBV5-1
clone_size: NA
cdr3_aa: CASSIRDRGTNEQFF
cdr3_nt: TGCGCCAGCAGCATCCGGGACAGGGGAACCAATGAGCAGTTCTTC

j_call: TRBJ1-5
d_call: NA
v_call: TRBV28
clone_size: few
cdr3_aa: CASSLLRGLSNQPQHF
cdr3_nt: TGTGCCAGCAGTTTACTTAGAGGGTTGAGCAATCAGCCCCAGCATTTT

j_call: TRBJ1-1
d_call: NA
v_call: TRBV7-9
clone_size: NA
cdr3_aa: CASSLGWYGSDTEAFF
cdr3_nt: TGTGCCAGCAGCTTAGGATGGTACGGAAGTGACACTGAAGCTTTCTTT

j_call: TRBJ2-7
d_call: NA
v_call: TRBV10-3
clone_size: NA
cdr3_aa: CAIRSRVRDEQYF
cdr3_nt: TGTGCCATCAGGTCCCGAGTTCGGGACGAGCAGTACTTC

j_call: TRBJ2-7
d_call: TRBD1
v_call: TRBV9
clone_size: NA
cdr3_aa: CASSGTGATYEQYF
cdr3_nt: TGTGCCAGCAGCGGGACAGGGGCAACCTACGAGCAGTACTTC

j_call: TRBJ2-7
d_call: TRBD1
v_call: TRBV12-3/TRBV12-4
clone_size: once
cdr3_aa: CASRDRGERYF
cdr3_nt: TGTGCCAGCAGGGACAGGGGCGAGCGGTACTTC

j_call: TRBJ1-5
d_call: TRBD1
v_call: TRBV15
clone_size: NA
cdr3_aa: CATSGGGLIQPQHF
cdr3_nt: TGTGCCACCAGCGGAGGGGGCTTAATTCAGCCCCAGCATTTT

j_call: TRBJ1-1
d_call: NA
v_call: TRBV12-3/TRBV12-4
clone_size: NA
cdr3_aa: CASRPPMGTEAFF
cdr3_nt: TGTGCCAGCAGGCCCCCTATGGGCACTGAAGCTTTCTTT

j_call: TRBJ2-1
d_call: NA
v_call: TRBV4-2
clone_size: many
cdr3_aa: CASSQFDGYNEQFF
cdr3_nt: TGTGCCAGCAGCCAATTTGACGGCTACAATGAGCAGTTCTTC

j_call: TRBJ2-7
d_call: NA
v_call: TRBV7-6
clone_size: NA
cdr3_aa: CASSSRASGYEQYF
cdr3_nt: TGTGCCAGCAGCTCTAGGGCCTCGGGTTACGAGCAGTACTTC

j_call: TRBJ2-1
d_call: NA
v_call: TRBV20-1
clone_size: few
cdr3_aa: CSAIPSLAIGNEQFF
cdr3_nt: TGCAGTGCAATACCCTCTCTGGCGATCGGTAATGAGCAGTTCTTC

j_call: TRBJ2-1
d_call: NA
v_call: TRBV28
clone_size: NA
cdr3_aa: CASSDSLQVFGFF
cdr3_nt: TGTGCCAGCAGTGACTCCCTCCAAGTCTTTGGGTTCTTC

j_call: TRBJ2-1
d_call: NA
v_call: TRBV6-7
clone_size: few
cdr3_aa: CASSHLERPSFNEQFF
cdr3_nt: TGTGCCAGCAGCCACCTAGAGCGGCCGAGTTTCAATGAGCAGTTCTTC

j_call: TRBJ2-1
d_call: NA
v_call: TRBV6-9
clone_size: NA
cdr3_aa: CASSLSPKGEQFF
cdr3_nt: TGTGCCAGCAGCTTATCCCCCAAGGGTGAGCAGTTCTTC

j_call: TRBJ2-2
d_call: NA
v_call: TRBV5-1
clone_size: few
cdr3_aa: CASSLEQGNTGELFF
cdr3_nt: TGTGCCAGCAGTTTAGAACAGGGGAACACCGGGGAGCTGTTTTTT

j_call: TRBJ2-1
d_call: TRBD1
v_call: TRBV27
clone_size: NA
cdr3_aa: CASSPQAGTGINEQFF
cdr3_nt: TGTGCCAGCAGTCCCCAAGCCGGGACAGGAATCAATGAGCAGTTCTTC

j_call: TRBJ1-5
d_call: TRBD1
v_call: TRBV20-1
clone_size: once
cdr3_aa: CSAPGQLYSNQPQHF
cdr3_nt: TGCAGTGCTCCGGGACAGCTTTATAGCAATCAGCCCCAGCATTTT

j_call: TRBJ2-7
d_call: TRBD2
v_call: TRBV4-2
clone_size: NA
cdr3_aa: CASSQVPGGTYEQYF
cdr3_nt: TGTGCCAGCAGCCAAGTCCCGGGGGGGACCTACGAGCAGTACTTC

j_call: TRBJ1-3
d_call: NA
v_call: TRBV28
clone_size: few
cdr3_aa: CASSSLTGSTSGNTIYF
cdr3_nt: TGTGCCAGCAGTTCGCTTACAGGATCCACCTCTGGAAACACCATATATTTT